This TCR beta chain was identified during a study of chemoradiotherapy in HPV16-positive cancers. The method was immunoSEQ multiplex PCR; TCRdb's version includes in-frame clones alone and lacks a portion of them. The table has about 1,500 clones, 80% to 95% seen once. The source of this sequence is a human donor with HPV-associated anogenital cancer. The specimen was tumor tissue, collected from a patient who underwent chemoradiotherapy.

Here the CDR3 DNA reads TGTGCCATCAGCGAGGGACTAGCGGGGAACGAGCAGTACTTC. Its protein is CAISEGLAGNEQYF. The V and J genes are TRBV10-3 and TRBJ2-7; 13 bases are shared with TRBD2. V shed 6 bases, J shed 5 bases, and the junction held 4 bases outside the gene matches. Germline-derived CDR1 and CDR2 are ENHRY and SYGVKD. The CDR3 is 14 residues long.